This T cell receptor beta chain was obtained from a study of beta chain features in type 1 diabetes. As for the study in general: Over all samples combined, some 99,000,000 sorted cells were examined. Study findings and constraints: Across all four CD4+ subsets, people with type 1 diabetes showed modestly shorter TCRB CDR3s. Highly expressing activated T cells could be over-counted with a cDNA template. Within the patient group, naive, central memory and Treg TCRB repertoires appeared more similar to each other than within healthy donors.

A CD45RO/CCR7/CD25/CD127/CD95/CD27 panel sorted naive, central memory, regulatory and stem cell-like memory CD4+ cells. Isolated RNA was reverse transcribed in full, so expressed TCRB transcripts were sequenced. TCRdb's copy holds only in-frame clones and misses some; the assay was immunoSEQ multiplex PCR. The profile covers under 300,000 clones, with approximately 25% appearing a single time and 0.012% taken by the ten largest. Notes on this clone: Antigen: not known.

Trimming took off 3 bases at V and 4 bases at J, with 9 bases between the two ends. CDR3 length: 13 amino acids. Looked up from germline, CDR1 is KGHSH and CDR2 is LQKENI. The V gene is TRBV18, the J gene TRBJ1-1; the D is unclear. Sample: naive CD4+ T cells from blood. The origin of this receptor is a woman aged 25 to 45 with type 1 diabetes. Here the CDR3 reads CASSPRVVTEAFF. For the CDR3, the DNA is TGTGCCAGCTCACCTCGAGTAGTCACTGAAGCTTTCTTT.